Shown below are 23 T cell receptor beta chains from a single sample sequenced in a study of blood T cell repertoires in COVID-19. The assay was immunoSEQ multiplex PCR, and TCRdb's table has in-frame clones only and misses some. The sample lists 250,000 or so clones; 85% were seen once. What was sequenced was PBMCs or T cells enriched from blood (not recorded which). These receptors all come from a woman aged 45 to 65 who had been exposed to COVID-19.

V is TRBV12-3 or TRBV12-4 and J is TRBJ1-3; tentative D call: TRBD1 (5 bases). The CDR3 has 12 residues. The V gene lost 6 bases and the J gene lost 4 bases, with 7 bases spanning the gap. Here the CDR3 DNA reads TGTGCCAGCAGAGCAGGGGGAAACACCATATATTTT. Translating it yields CASRAGGNTIYF.

The V and J genes are TRBV4-1 and TRBJ1-5, with unresolved D. The CDR3 sequence is 17 residues long. The germline V gene has CDR1 MGHRA and CDR2 YSYEKL. V lost 0 bases and J 6 bases, leaving 18 bases between the germline ends. CDR3 protein: CASSQEAGPLNGQPQHF. The DNA of the CDR3 is TGCGCCAGCAGCCAAGAGGCAGGCCCCTTGAATGGTCAGCCCCAGCATTTT.

CDR3 region: CASSSTSGTGELFF. The DNA of the CDR3 is TGTGCCAGCAGCTCCACTAGTGGGACCGGGGAGCTGTTTTTT. The chain joins TRBV7-9 to TRBJ2-2; D might be TRBD2 (5 bases). The length of the CDR3 is 14 residues. Trimming left V 4 bases short and J 5 bases short, with 11 bases between. Germline V lookup: CDR1 SEHNR, CDR2 FQNEAQ (reference sequence). The full variable domain, its missing parts supplied by reference TRBV7-9 and TRBJ2-2, is DTGVSQNPRHKITKRGQNVTFRCDPISEHNRLYWYRQTLGQGPEFLTYFQNEAQLEKSRLLSDRFSAERPKGSFSTLEIQRTEQGDSAMYLCASSSTSGTGELFFGEGSRLTVL.

The chain links TRBV5-1 to TRBJ1-1; tentatively, D is TRBD1 (5 bases). Deletions cut 1 base from V and 1 base from J, with 8 bases between. The CDR3 loop spans 14 amino acids. Germline CDR1 is SGHRS and CDR2 is YFSETQ. As DNA, the CDR3 is TGCGCCAGCAGCTTGCTCGGACAGAACACTGAAGCTTTCTTT. It encodes CASSLLGQNTEAFF.

The chain is built from TRBV5-1 and TRBJ2-2; possible D gene TRBD2, 5 bases. Germline assignment: CDR1 SGHRS and CDR2 YFSETQ. The CDR3 runs to 16 residues. Trimming removed 4 bases at V and 7 bases at J, with 20 bases between. The CDR3 here is CASSPVAILAGGELFF. CDR3 nucleotides: TGCGCCAGCAGCCCAGTAGCGATTTTGGCGGGCGGGGAGCTGTTTTTT.

The chain couples TRBV10-3 to TRBJ1-1; no clear D gene. Germline lookup yields CDR1 ENHRY and CDR2 SYGVKD. V was pared by 4 bases and J by 2 bases, with 8 bases between. The CDR3 sequence is 13 residues long. CDR3 nucleotide sequence: TGTGCCATCAGTGGAGAAGTAAACACTGAAGCTTTCTTT. This sequence encodes CAISGEVNTEAFF.

The chain has TRBV18 and TRBJ1-5, with TRBD1 matching 7 bases. Germline CDR1 is KGHSH and CDR2 is LQKENI. The CDR3 sequence is 15 residues long. Unmatched junction bases numbered 7, after V lost 4 bases and J lost 4 bases. This CDR3 reads CASSLQGTDNQPQHF. Written as DNA, the CDR3 is TGTGCCAGCTCACTACAGGGGACGGATAATCAGCCCCAGCATTTT.

V and J are TRBV7-9 and TRBJ1-2; D might be TRBD1 (5 bases). The V gene's germline CDR1 is SEHNR and CDR2 FQNEAQ (reference sequence). This CDR3 has 14 residues. V lost 8 bases and J 0 bases, leaving 13 bases between the germline ends. The CDR3 protein is CASGDDSANYGYTF. The DNA for the CDR3 is TGTGCCAGCGGAGATGACAGTGCTAACTATGGCTACACCTTC.

The chain links TRBV12-3 or TRBV12-4 to TRBJ2-2; D is possibly TRBD1 (6 bases). The CDR3 spans 13 residues. V was trimmed by 8 bases and J by 4 bases, leaving 11 bases between them. CDR3 protein: CASLGQSTGELFF. CDR3 in DNA: TGTGCCAGCCTTGGACAGTCCACCGGGGAGCTGTTTTTT.

This chain connects TRBV19 to TRBJ1-1; 9 nucleotides match TRBD1. V dropped 7 bases and J dropped 4; count of bases not matched to a gene: 7. Germline CDR1 is LNHDA and CDR2 is SQIVND (reference sequence). The length of the CDR3 is 14 residues. CDR3 sequence reads: CASKGQGEGTEAFF. DNA of the CDR3: TGTGCCAGTAAGGGACAGGGTGAGGGCACTGAAGCTTTCTTT.

This chain uses TRBV7-8 with TRBJ2-1, with TRBD1 as a possible D gene (6 bases). Per the germline V gene, CDR1 is SGHVS and CDR2 is FQNEAQ. CDR3 length: 16 residues. The ends were cut back, 5 bases at V and 6 bases at J, with 20 bases in the middle. This CDR3 reads CASSPPGHYRFNEQFF. CDR3 bases: TGTGCCAGCAGCCCCCCGGGACATTATCGCTTCAATGAGCAGTTCTTC. Supplemented by reference TRBV7-8 and TRBJ2-1, the full variable domain reads GAGVSQSPRYKVAKRGQDVALRCDPISGHVSLFWYQQALGQGPEFLTYFQNEAQLDKSGLPSDRFFAERPEGSVSTLKIQRTQQEDSAVYLCASSPPGHYRFNEQFFGPGTRLTVL.

V usage is TRBV7-9 and J usage is TRBJ2-5; 8 bases agree with TRBD1. J was trimmed by 4 bases and V by 5 bases; bases with no gene match: 3. The length of the CDR3 is 13 residues. Germline V gene lookup returns CDR1 SEHNR and CDR2 FQNEAQ (reference sequence). This CDR3 reads CASSPTGGETQYF. CDR3 in DNA: TGTGCCAGCAGCCCCACAGGGGGAGAGACCCAGTACTTC.

The CDR3 is CATSRDYNRVDQPQHF. The CDR3 DNA sequence: TGTGCCACCAGCAGAGATTATAACAGGGTCGACCAGCCCCAGCATTTT. The chain links TRBV15 to TRBJ1-5, with D possibly being TRBD1 (6 bases). CDR1 and CDR2 (germline): LNHNV, YYDKDF (reference sequence). V was trimmed by 0 bases and J by 7 bases, leaving 16 bases between them. The length of the CDR3 is 16 residues.

This rearrangement joins TRBV10-3 to TRBJ1-4; TRBD1 might be the D (5 bases). Trimming stripped 6 bases from V and 0 bases from J, with 14 bases between. The CDR3 runs to 16 residues. Germline CDR1 is ENHRY and CDR2 is SYGVKD. The CDR3 nucleotides are TGTGCCATCAGCGGGGGGGGGATTTCAACTAATGAAAAACTGTTTTTT. It encodes CAISGGGISTNEKLFF.

This clone was counted once. The chain combines TRBV2 with TRBJ1-3; D ambiguous. This CDR3 has 15 residues. Germline-derived CDR1 and CDR2 are SNHLY and FYNNEI. V was pared by 5 bases and J by 2 bases, with 13 bases between. The CDR3 DNA follows: TGTGCCAGCAGTACGGTGCGGGCCCCTGGAAACACCATATATTTT. This codes for CASSTVRAPGNTIYF.

V usage is TRBV6-2 or TRBV6-3 and J usage is TRBJ2-1; D may be TRBD1 (6 bases). V gave up 5 bases and J gave up 9 bases, with 17 bases separating them. CDR3 length equals 14 residues. Per the germline V gene, CDR1 is MNHEY and CDR2 is SVGEGT. The CDR3 DNA follows: TGTGCCAGCAGTCGGACAGCTGCGGGCAGTGAGCAGTTCTTC. It encodes CASSRTAAGSEQFF.

This clone was detected once. The gene calls are TRBV6-5 and TRBJ1-2; a weak D match, TRBD1 (5 bases). The ends were cut back, 7 bases at V and 1 base at J, with 16 bases in the middle. Germline CDR1 MNHEY, CDR2 SVGAGI. The length of the CDR3 is 15 residues. The CDR3 bases are TGTGCCAGCATCCTTATGGGGGGAGTTAACTATGGCTACACCTTC. Residues: CASILMGGVNYGYTF.

The rearrangement uses TRBV5-4 and TRBJ2-3; D possibly corresponds to TRBD2 (6 bases). The germline V and J ends were trimmed by 0 bases and 1 base, with 9 bases remaining between them. Germline V lookup: CDR1 SGHNT, CDR2 YYREEE (reference sequence). This CDR3 region has 15 residues. CDR3 in amino acids: CASSLGREGTDTQYF. CDR3 DNA: TGTGCCAGCAGCTTGGGAAGGGAGGGCACAGATACGCAGTATTTT.

The gene calls are TRBV5-4 and TRBJ1-6; 7 nucleotides match TRBD1. Per the germline V gene, CDR1 is SGHNT and CDR2 is YYREEE (reference sequence). V shed 4 bases and J 6 bases; nucleotides not matched to a gene: 10. The CDR3 length is 16 residues. The CDR3 region is CASSQDRRRVNSPLHF. DNA for the CDR3: TGTGCCAGCAGCCAGGACAGGAGGAGGGTTAATTCACCCCTCCACTTT.

The table lists this clone with a few counts. Within the sample, other DNA sequences also encode this same CDR3. This chain connects TRBV7-3 to TRBJ1-1; 8 bases align to TRBD1. Germline trimming cut 5 bases from V and 3 bases from J; bases unmatched to any gene: 2. CDR3 length: 13 residues. From germline, CDR1 is SGHTA and CDR2 FQGTGA. The CDR3 DNA follows: TGTGCCAGCAGCCCGGACAGGGACACTGAAGCTTTCTTT. Protein: CASSPDRDTEAFF.

A single count supports this clone. This rearrangement joins TRBV27 to TRBJ1-1; 11 bases line up with TRBD1. The V gene's germline CDR1 is MNHEY and CDR2 SMNVEV (reference sequence). This CDR3 comprises 14 residues. The V gene end was trimmed by 7 bases and the J gene end by 10 bases; junction bases not matched to a gene: 11. The CDR3 region is CASNSLDRGLGAFF. CDR3 DNA: TGTGCCAGCAACTCGCTGGACAGGGGGCTGGGAGCTTTCTTT.

The chain is built from TRBV4-3 and TRBJ1-2, with D possibly matching TRBD1 (5 bases). This CDR3 region has 14 residues. Deletions cut 1 base from V and 3 bases from J, with 9 bases between. CDR1 and CDR2 from the germline V gene are LGHNA and YSLEER. CDR3 in amino acids: CASSQGTGDYGYTF. The CDR3 DNA reads TGCGCCAGCAGCCAAGGAACGGGGGACTATGGCTACACCTTC.

The genes are TRBV6-6 and TRBJ1-1; a possible D gene is TRBD1 (6 bases). V was pared by 6 bases and J by 0 bases, with 17 bases between. Germline V CDR1 and CDR2: MNHNY, SVGAGI (reference sequence). This CDR3 has 16 residues. The CDR3 region has the DNA TGTGCCAGCAGCTCCGGGACATCCCTCATGAACACTGAAGCTTTCTTT. As protein: CASSSGTSLMNTEAFF.